This passage covers 30 T cell receptor beta chains from one sample sequenced in a study of low-dose radiotherapy and immunotherapy resistance in tumors. Documented time point: after trial treatment. The treatment is: LDRT plus nivolumab, ipilimumab, low-dose cyclophosphamide and aspirin (RACIN trial). Gene-specific TRAV and TRBV primers were used for first-strand cDNA, covering alpha and beta chains. A constant-region primer paired with the V-primer adapter amplified TCRs over 20 PCR cycles. One entry per CDR3 protein, called by TCRdb with MiXCR from the reads. This table holds about 84,000 distinct CDR3 sequences, around a sixth found once. The material was PBMCs, obtained after low-dose radiotherapy plus immunotherapy. These receptors all stem from a male donor with prostate cancer.

The sample holds many counts of this clonotype. V is TRBV7-9 and J is TRBJ2-3; 9 bases agree with TRBD1. The CDR3 consists of 16 residues. Trimming removed 4 bases from V and 3 bases from J; junction bases left unmatched: 8. Germline CDR1 SEHNR, CDR2 FQNEAQ (reference sequence). In DNA, the CDR3 is TGTGCCAGCAGCTCGGGACAGGGTGGGAAAACAGATACGCAGTATTTT. It specifies CASSSGQGGKTDTQYF.

There are many counts of this clonotype. This chain connects TRBV10-3 to TRBJ2-1; no firm D call. The germline V and J ends were trimmed by 2 bases and 10 bases, with 9 bases remaining between them. This CDR3 comprises 12 residues. Germline CDR1 ENHRY, CDR2 SYGVKD. CDR3 loop: CAISEGIREQFF. Written as DNA, the CDR3 is TGTGCCATCAGTGAGGGGATAAGGGAGCAGTTCTTC.

This clonotype was detected ten times or more. The V gene is TRBV5-1, the J gene TRBJ2-3, with D perhaps matching TRBD1 (5 bases). The CDR3 has 17 amino acids. Trimming took 0 bases from V and 0 from J, leaving 14 bases between them. Germline CDR1 reads SGHRS; CDR2 reads YFSETQ. The CDR3 region has the DNA TGCGCCAGCAGCTTGGGTCTAGGGGCATCTAGCACAGATACGCAGTATTTT. Its protein product is CASSLGLGASSTDTQYF.

Many counts were recorded for this clonotype. This chain connects TRBV5-5 to TRBJ2-2; a possible D gene is TRBD1 (6 bases). Trimming stripped 0 bases from V and 7 bases from J, with 13 bases between. From germline, CDR1 is SGHKS and CDR2 YYEKEE (reference sequence). The CDR3 extends over 15 amino acids. CDR3 coding DNA: TGTGCCAGCAGCTTGGTAGGCAGGGGAGTCGGGGAGCTGTTTTTT. It yields the protein CASSLVGRGVGELFF.

This clonotype was picked up a small number of times. The V call is TRBV30, the J call TRBJ1-2, with no clear D. The germline CDR1 and CDR2 sequences are GTSNPN and SVGIG (reference sequence). The CDR3 contains 14 residues. Trimming took 1 base from V and 5 from J, leaving 14 bases between them. CDR3 nucleotide sequence: TGTGCCTGGAGTGACCCGCGGAGGGCTTATGGCTACACCTTC. Its translation: CAWSDPRRAYGYTF. Drawing the rest from reference TRBV30 and TRBJ1-2, the complete variable domain is SQTIHQWPATLVQPVGSPLSLECTVEGTSNPNLYWYRQAAGRGLQLLFYSVGIGQISSEVPQNLSASRPQDRQFILSSKKLLLSDSGFYLCAWSDPRRAYGYTFGSGTRLTVV.

V and J are TRBV7-2 and TRBJ2-3; TRBD1 aligns across 7 bases. Germline CDR1 and CDR2: SGHTA and FQGNSA. CDR3 length: 13 amino acids. The J segment lost 4 bases and the V segment lost 2 bases, leaving 0 bases of the junction unmatched. CDR3 sequence (DNA): TGTGCCAGCAGCTTACAGGGGGCAGATACGCAGTATTTT. It codes for CASSLQGADTQYF.

This clonotype was seen many times. The gene calls are TRBV6-2 or TRBV6-3 and TRBJ2-3; 7 bases align to TRBD1. The CDR3 extends over 13 amino acids. Germline-derived CDR1 and CDR2 are MNHEY and SVGEGT. With V trimmed by 6 bases and J by 2 bases, 2 bases remained unmatched. CDR3 sequence reads: CASRGQATDTQYF. In nucleotides, the CDR3 is TGTGCCAGCAGAGGACAGGCCACAGATACGCAGTATTTT.

This clonotype was detected ten times or more. The chain recombines TRBV5-5 with TRBJ2-4; 9 nucleotides agree with TRBD2. CDR1 SGHKS and CDR2 YYEKEE come from the germline V gene (reference sequence). The CDR3 contains 15 residues. J lost 6 bases, V lost 3 bases, and 7 bases had no gene match. Here the CDR3 DNA reads TGTGCCAGCAGCTCAGTAGCGGGAGCTACAAACATTCAGTACTTC. The encoded protein is CASSSVAGATNIQYF.

This clonotype was counted many times. The chain combines TRBV19 with TRBJ1-5, with a tentative D call TRBD1 (5 bases). This CDR3 contains 16 residues. CDR1 is LNHDA and CDR2 is SQIVND in the germline V gene (reference sequence). The ends were cut back, 6 bases at V and 0 bases at J, with 15 bases in the middle. CDR3 coding DNA: TGTGCCAGTAGCTATAGTGGGGGATATAGCAATCAGCCCCAGCATTTT. Amino acids: CASSYSGGYSNQPQHF.

Many counts were recorded for this clonotype. The rearrangement joins TRBV30 to TRBJ2-1; D gene unclear. Germline values: CDR1 GTSNPN, CDR2 SVGIG (reference sequence). The CDR3 extends over 16 amino acids. Trimming took off 0 bases at V and 5 bases at J, with 17 bases between the two ends. CDR3 residues: CAWSVFFQNPNNEQFF. CDR3 in DNA: TGTGCCTGGAGTGTATTTTTCCAGAACCCTAACAATGAGCAGTTCTTC.

This clonotype appeared many times. The chain employs TRBV19 and TRBJ1-2, with TRBD1 matching over 10 bases. Germline loops: CDR1 LNHDA, CDR2 SQIVND (reference sequence). Germline trimming cut 1 base from V and 8 bases from J; bases unmatched to any gene: 7. The CDR3 has 15 residues. The CDR3 DNA follows: TGTGCCAGTAGTATAGGGGGACAGGGGATCCGCGGCTACACCTTC. Encoded protein: CASSIGGQGIRGYTF. The variable domain in full, completed from reference TRBV19 and TRBJ1-2, reads DGGITQSPKYLFRKEGQNVTLSCEQNLNHDAMYWYRQDPGQGLRLIYYSQIVNDFQKGDIAEGYSVSREKKESFPLTVTSAQKNPTAFYLCASSIGGQGIRGYTFGSGTRLTVV.

By share, this clonotype counts as medium-sized (0.01 to 0.1%). This chain joins TRBV5-4 and TRBJ2-7, with unresolved D. This CDR3 comprises 15 residues. Between the trimmed V and J ends, which lost 4 bases and 0 bases, there was a span of 14 bases. Per germline, CDR1 SGHNT and CDR2 YYREEE (reference sequence). Written as DNA, the CDR3 is TGTGCCAGCAGCGTGATAGAAGCTAGCTCCTACGAGCAGTACTTC. Residues: CASSVIEASSYEQYF.

This clonotype was detected ten times or more. This rearrangement joins TRBV6-2 or TRBV6-3 to TRBJ2-1; 10 positions match TRBD2. The CDR3 length is 19 residues. J gave up 0 bases and V 8 bases, and 16 bases lay outside the gene matches. The V gene's germline CDR1 is MNHEY and CDR2 SVGEGT. As DNA, the CDR3 is TGTGCCAGCGGGTTAAGGGGGCTAGCGGGAGCGGGCTCCTACAATGAGCAGTTCTTC. This translates into CASGLRGLAGAGSYNEQFF.

This clonotype occurred many times. The V and J genes are TRBV6-5 and TRBJ1-3; D not resolved. This CDR3 has 15 amino acids. The germline V gene encodes CDR1 MNHEY and CDR2 SVGAGI. V was cut by 7 bases and J by 0 bases, with 13 bases left in between. The chain's CDR3 is CASTNGGSSGNTIYF. The CDR3 nucleotides are TGTGCCAGCACCAACGGCGGGAGCTCTGGAAACACCATATATTTT.

This clonotype was detected many times. The germline gene is not matched at one end of the junction; a read error may be the cause. This chain links TRBV7-2 with TRBJ2-7, with D unclear. The CDR3 loop spans 14 amino acids. The V gene's germline CDR1 is SGHTA and CDR2 FQGNSA. The CDR3 loop reads CASTLNVQTYEQYF. The CDR3, as DNA: TGTGCCAGCACCTTAAATGTCCAAACCTACGAGCAGTACTTC.

This clonotype has ten or more counts. This rearrangement joins TRBV20-1 to TRBJ1-3; D uncertain. This CDR3 contains 14 residues. Trimming removed 6 bases from V and 3 bases from J, with 15 bases in between. Germline V gives CDR1 DFQATT, CDR2 SNEGSKA (reference sequence). The CDR3 sequence is CSAYSRVVGNTIYF. The CDR3 DNA reads as TGCAGTGCCTACTCGAGGGTAGTTGGAAACACCATATATTTT.

This clonotype was recorded many times. This chain joins TRBV7-2 and TRBJ1-4; the D gene is possibly TRBD1 (6 bases). V lost 5 bases and J 11 bases, leaving 15 bases between the germline ends. From germline, CDR1 is SGHTA and CDR2 FQGNSA. This CDR3 has 13 amino acids. CDR3 in DNA: TGTGCCAGCAGCCCCGAGGGGGGGGCTAAACTGTTTTTT. Translated, it gives CASSPEGGAKLFF.

This clonotype was seen a few times. The J gene is TRBJ2-1, the V gene TRBV6-1; D remains unclear. V dropped 4 bases and J dropped 3 bases, with 13 bases sitting between them. This CDR3 region has 15 residues. Germline CDR1 reads MNHNS; CDR2 reads SASEGT. This CDR3 is CASSGYPESYNEQFF. The CDR3 nucleotides are TGTGCCAGCAGTGGCTACCCGGAAAGCTACAATGAGCAGTTCTTC.

This clonotype was counted at least ten times. The V and J genes are TRBV20-1 and TRBJ1-6; possibly TRBD1 for D (6 bases). The V end was cut by 5 bases, the J end by 11 bases, with 13 bases between. From germline, CDR1 is DFQATT and CDR2 SNEGSKA (reference sequence). The CDR3 totals 12 residues. The CDR3 DNA is TGCAGTGCTCCCCACGGGGGCCCACCCCTCCACTTT. Protein: CSAPHGGPPLHF.

For this clonotype: Since a far larger clone is one base different, this is likely a read error. The chain combines TRBV5-4 with TRBJ2-1, with D possibly matching TRBD2 (5 bases). Trimming left V 4 bases short and J 13 bases short, with 12 bases between. The CDR3 totals 11 residues. Germline CDR1 is SGHNT and CDR2 is YYREEE (reference sequence). This CDR3 reads CASSGEWAQFF. The CDR3 nucleotides read TGTGCCAGCAGCGGGGAGTGGGCCCAGTTCTTC.

The J gene is TRBJ2-7, the V gene TRBV30, with D tentatively TRBD2 (5 bases). Per the germline V gene, CDR1 is GTSNPN and CDR2 is SVGIG (reference sequence). The length of the CDR3 is 13 residues. The V end was cut by 7 bases, the J end by 3 bases, with 16 bases between. The CDR3 loop reads CAFTTGNVYEQYF. CDR3 nucleotides: TGTGCCTTCACAACCGGGAACGTCTACGAGCAGTACTTC.

This clonotype was seen only a few times. V and J are TRBV6-8 and TRBJ2-1; D possibly matches TRBD1 or TRBD2 (5 bases each). CDR3 size: 13 residues. Trimming took 5 bases from V and 4 from J, leaving 9 bases between them. The germline CDR1 and CDR2 sequences are MNHGY and SAAAGT. In DNA form, the CDR3 reads TGTGCCAGCAGTGTGGGGGTGTACAATGAGCAGTTCTTC. Protein sequence: CASSVGVYNEQFF.

This clonotype was seen at least ten times. The genes are TRBV20-1 and TRBJ2-3; 10 bases are shared with TRBD1. From germline, CDR1 is DFQATT and CDR2 SNEGSKA (reference sequence). This CDR3 has 14 amino acids. J lost 3 bases, V lost 6 bases, and 6 bases had no gene match. The CDR3 DNA is TGCAGTGCCTCGGGACAGGGGTGGACAGATACGCAGTATTTT. Translation: CSASGQGWTDTQYF.

In its sample, this clonotype was seen many times. The chain recombines TRBV6-2 or TRBV6-3 with TRBJ2-5; perhaps D is TRBD1 or TRBD2 (5 bases each). CDR3 size: 15 residues. Trimming took off 6 bases at V and 5 bases at J, with 19 bases between the two ends. CDR1 and CDR2 (germline): MNHEY, SVGEGT. The CDR3 loop is CASRPSDRKRETQYF. CDR3 nucleotides: TGTGCCAGCAGACCAAGCGACAGAAAGCGGGAGACCCAGTACTTC.

This clonotype was picked up one time. Sequence at one end of the junction differs from germline and may be a read error. The V gene is TRBV19, the J gene TRBJ2-7, with D possibly TRBD1 on 6 matching bases. The CDR3 covers 13 residues. CDR1 and CDR2 from the germline V gene are LNHDA and SQIVND (reference sequence). CDR3 sequence: CASSDRTSVWQHF. DNA for the CDR3: TGTGCCAGTTCCGACAGGACCTCGGTGTGGCAGCACTTC. The whole variable domain, filled in from reference TRBV19 and TRBJ2-7, reads DGGITQSPKYLFRKEGQNVTLSCEQNLNHDAMYWYRQDPGQGLRLIYYSQIVNDFQKGDIAEGYSVSREKKESFPLTVTSAQKNPTAFYLCASSDRTSVWQHFGPGTRLTVT.

This clonotype has a count of ten or more. The chain uses TRBV7-2 and TRBJ1-1; D remains unclear. Germline V gene data show CDR1 as SGHTA and CDR2 as FQGNSA. Trimming took off 7 bases at V and 0 bases at J, with 9 bases between the two ends. This CDR3 region has 13 residues. In DNA, the CDR3 is TGTGCCAGCACCGAGGTGTTGAACACTGAAGCTTTCTTT. Protein sequence: CASTEVLNTEAFF. Variable domain in full (rest from reference TRBV7-2 and TRBJ1-1): GAGVSQSPSNKVTEKGKDVELRCDPISGHTALYWYRQSLGQGLEFLIYFQGNSAPDKSGLPSDRFSAERTGGSVSTLTIQRTQQEDSAVYLCASTEVLNTEAFFGQGTRLTVV.

This clonotype was found many times. This chain links TRBV6-2 or TRBV6-3 with TRBJ2-1; 7 bases line up with TRBD2. The CDR3 spans 13 residues. Per the germline V gene, CDR1 is MNHEY and CDR2 is SVGEGT. Germline trimming cut 10 bases from V and 8 bases from J; bases unmatched to any gene: 11. CDR3 in DNA: TGTGCCACTACGGGGACTACGGTTTATGAGCAGTTCTTC. It is translated as CATTGTTVYEQFF.

This clonotype was counted at least ten times. The J gene is TRBJ2-7, the V gene TRBV6-2 or TRBV6-3; 9 nucleotides align to TRBD2. The CDR3 runs to 16 residues. CDR1 is MNHEY, CDR2 SVGEGT, per germline. The V gene end was trimmed by 4 bases and the J gene end by 10 bases; junction bases not matched to a gene: 17. The DNA of the CDR3 is TGTGCCAGCAGTTTAGACCTAGCGGGAATTTCGGCTTTACAGTACTTC. It codes for CASSLDLAGISALQYF.

Ten or more counts support this clonotype. The rearrangement uses TRBV7-8 and TRBJ2-7; D ambiguous. There are 15 residues in the CDR3. Germline V gene lookup returns CDR1 SGHVS and CDR2 FQNEAQ. Trimming took 0 bases from V and 2 from J, leaving 11 bases between them. The CDR3 loop is CASSLAIGRAYEQYF. CDR3 in DNA: TGTGCCAGCAGCTTAGCGATAGGCCGCGCCTACGAGCAGTACTTC.

This clonotype has a count of ten or more. This chain joins TRBV13 and TRBJ2-1; the match to TRBD2 covers 10 bases. The germline gives CDR1 PRHDT, CDR2 FYEKMQ (reference sequence). Trimming cost V 3 bases and J 6 bases; bases outside gene matches: 8. This CDR3 has 16 residues. Here the CDR3 reads CASSLLVTSGLNEQFF. In DNA form, the CDR3 reads TGTGCCAGCAGCTTGTTGGTGACTAGCGGGCTCAATGAGCAGTTCTTC.